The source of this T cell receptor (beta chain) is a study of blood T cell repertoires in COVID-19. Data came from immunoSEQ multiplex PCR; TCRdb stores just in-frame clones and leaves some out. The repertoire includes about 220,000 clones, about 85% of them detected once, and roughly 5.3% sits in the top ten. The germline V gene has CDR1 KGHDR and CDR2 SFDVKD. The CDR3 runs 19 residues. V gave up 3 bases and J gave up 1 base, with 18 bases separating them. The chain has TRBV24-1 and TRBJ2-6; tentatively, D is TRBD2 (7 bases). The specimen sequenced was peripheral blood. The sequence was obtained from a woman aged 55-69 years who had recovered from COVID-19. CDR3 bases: TGTGCCACCAGTGATACTGGGGGGGCGCAATTATCTGGGGCCAACGTCCTGACTTTC. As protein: CATSDTGGAQLSGANVLTF.